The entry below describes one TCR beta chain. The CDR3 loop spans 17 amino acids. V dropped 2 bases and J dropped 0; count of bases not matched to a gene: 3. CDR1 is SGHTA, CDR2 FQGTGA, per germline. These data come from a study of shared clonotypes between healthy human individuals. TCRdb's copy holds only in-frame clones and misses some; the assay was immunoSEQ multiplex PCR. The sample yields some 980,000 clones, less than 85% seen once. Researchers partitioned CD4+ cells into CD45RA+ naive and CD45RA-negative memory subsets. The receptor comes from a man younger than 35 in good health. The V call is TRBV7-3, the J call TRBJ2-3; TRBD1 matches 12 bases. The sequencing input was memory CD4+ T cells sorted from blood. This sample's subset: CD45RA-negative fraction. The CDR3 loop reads CASSLVGQGASTDTQYF. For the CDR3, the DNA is TGTGCCAGCAGCTTAGTGGGACAGGGGGCTAGCACAGATACGCAGTATTTT.